The 11 T cell receptor beta chains given below trace back to one sample, sequenced in a study of beta chain features in type 1 diabetes. Sequencing targeted expressed TCRB transcripts, as all isolated RNA had been reverse transcribed. Profiled with immunoSEQ multiplex PCR; TCRdb holds only in-frame clones, not every one. The table has fewer than 150,000 clones, 6.9% seen once. Sequenced material: central memory CD4+ T cells from blood. Receptor source: a woman aged 25-40 years in good health.

This clone was recorded many times. The chain has TRBV18 and TRBJ1-1; TRBD1 might be the D (5 bases). The CDR3 runs 13 residues. V lost 6 bases and J 5 bases, leaving 13 bases between the germline ends. CDR1 is KGHSH, CDR2 LQKENI, per germline. CDR3 region: CASSEGRGTEAFF. DNA of the CDR3: TGTGCCAGCTCGGAGGGGCGCGGAACTGAAGCTTTCTTT.

The chain combines TRBV28 with TRBJ1-5, with D possibly matching TRBD1 (5 bases). V lost 7 bases, J lost 7 bases, and 17 bases lay in between. Germline V gene sequence: CDR1 MDHEN, CDR2 SYDVKM. The CDR3 spans 14 residues. The CDR3 sequence is CASNRIGAEQPQHF. The DNA of the CDR3 is TGTGCCAGCAATCGGATAGGGGCCGAACAGCCCCAGCATTTT.

The V and J genes are TRBV5-5 and TRBJ1-2; possible D gene TRBD1, 5 bases. The ends were cut back, 0 bases at V and 4 bases at J, with 13 bases in the middle. The CDR3 contains 15 residues. The germline CDR1 and CDR2 sequences are SGHKS and YYEKEE (reference sequence). CDR3 amino acids: CASSLDGAGPYGYTF. CDR3 bases: TGTGCCAGCAGCTTGGATGGGGCAGGACCCTATGGCTACACCTTC.

The chain employs TRBV10-3 and TRBJ2-7; 10 bases are a match to TRBD2. In germline, CDR1 is ENHRY, CDR2 SYGVKD. V dropped 11 bases and J dropped 5; count of bases not matched to a gene: 12. This CDR3 contains 14 residues. This chain's CDR3 is CASGLAGEGDEQYF. The DNA of the CDR3 is TGTGCCTCGGGGCTAGCGGGAGAGGGTGACGAGCAGTACTTC.

This clone was counted only a few times. V and J are TRBV7-9 and TRBJ2-4; tentatively, D is TRBD1 (5 bases). The CDR3 has 11 residues. Trimming shortened V by 0 bases and J by 13 bases, and 7 bases separated the two germline ends. The germline gives CDR1 SEHNR, CDR2 FQNEAQ (reference sequence). DNA for the CDR3: TGTGCCAGCAGCTTAGCGACAGAGCAGTACTTC. This sequence encodes CASSLATEQYF.

Turning to this clone: The sample carries other DNA sequences with the same CDR3. The chain uses TRBV9 and TRBJ2-3, with 8 positions matching TRBD1. V dropped 7 bases and J dropped 2; count of bases not matched to a gene: 6. CDR3 length: 14 amino acids. The germline gives CDR1 SGDLS, CDR2 YYNGEE. Here the CDR3 reads CASGRGQDTDTQYF. The CDR3 DNA reads as TGTGCCAGCGGTCGGGGACAGGACACAGATACGCAGTATTTT.

This clone occurred many times. The rearrangement links TRBV14 to TRBJ2-5; 11 bases are a match to TRBD1. The CDR3 consists of 16 residues. CDR1 and CDR2 (germline): SGHDN, FVKESK. Trimming took 1 base from V and 5 from J; bases not matched to a gene: 6. The CDR3 nucleotides are TGTGCCAGCAGCCAAGGACGGACAGGGGGCTGGGAGACCCAGTACTTC. Encoded protein: CASSQGRTGGWETQYF.

In its sample, this clone was seen a few times. V usage is TRBV28 and J usage is TRBJ2-5; 7 nucleotides align to TRBD1. The CDR3 length is 15 residues. The germline gives CDR1 MDHEN, CDR2 SYDVKM. The V segment lost 6 bases and the J segment 7 bases; nucleotides outside the gene matches: 14. CDR3 sequence reads: CASSLSDRASGTQYF. The CDR3 DNA follows: TGTGCCAGCAGCCTAAGCGACAGGGCTTCAGGGACCCAGTACTTC.

In its sample, this clone was seen a few times. The CDR3 region has the DNA TGTGCCAGCAGTGGACAGGGGGCGCTGGGTAGTGAGCAGTTCTTC. It is translated as CASSGQGALGSEQFF. The chain links TRBV25-1 to TRBJ2-1, with 10 bases fitting TRBD1. The CDR3 extends over 15 amino acids. Germline V CDR1 and CDR2: MGHDK, SYGVNS. The V segment lost 4 bases and the J segment 9 bases; nucleotides outside the gene matches: 9.

The rearrangement uses TRBV29-1 and TRBJ2-7; D is unresolved. The CDR3 consists of 14 residues. Trimming removed 7 bases from V and 4 bases from J, with 20 bases in between. The germline CDR1 and CDR2 sequences are SQVTM and ANQGSEA. DNA of the CDR3: TGCAGCGCCATAGGCGGAACCAATATTTACGAGCAGTACTTC. It codes for CSAIGGTNIYEQYF.

This sequence joins TRBV7-2 and TRBJ2-3, with 7 bases fitting TRBD2. The CDR3 contains 15 residues. Germline V CDR1 and CDR2: SGHTA, FQGNSA. The junction had 7 bases not matched to a gene; V was cut back by 5 bases and J by 2 bases. Written as DNA, the CDR3 is TGTGCCAGCAGCACCCAAGCGGGATTCACAGATACGCAGTATTTT. It specifies CASSTQAGFTDTQYF.